Below are 31 T cell receptor beta chains sequenced from a single sample in a study of molecular identifiers for immune sequencing clone quantification. Via MiXCR, TCRdb re-called the PCR reads, giving one row per CDR3 protein. Altogether around 460,000 distinct CDR3 sequences are present, 20% to 25% being singletons, with the ten largest covering 0.7% to 1%. Sequencing was performed on naive CD8+ T cells from blood, with Jurkat cell RNA spiked in. The subset was: FACS-sorted CD8+CD4-CCR7+CD45RA+ naive T cells. The origin of the receptors is a human donor in good health. Some libraries in this study had Jurkat cell RNA spiked in.

This clonotype was seen only once. This may come from a read error, since a much larger clone is one base off. CDR3 in amino acids: CSARVRSGIGQETRYF. CDR3 nucleotides: TGCAGTGCTAGAGTCCGAAGCGGGATAGGTCAAGAGACCCGGTACTTC. This chain uses TRBV20-1 with TRBJ2-5, with 7 bases matching TRBD2. This CDR3 has 16 residues. Germline values: CDR1 DFQATT, CDR2 SNEGSKA (reference sequence).

As for this clonotype: One junction end does not reproduce the germline sequence, and a read error may be involved. J is TRBJ2-3 and V is TRBV7-2; 7 nucleotides align to TRBD1. The CDR3 runs 15 residues. The germline gives CDR1 SGHTA, CDR2 FQGNSA. This CDR3 is CVSSLGQASTDTQYF. The CDR3, as DNA: TGTGTCAGCAGCCTAGGACAGGCAAGCACAGATACGCAGTATTTT.

This clonotype has at least ten counts. The gene calls are TRBV9 and TRBJ1-1; TRBD1 is a possible D gene (6 bases). The CDR3 has 14 residues. Germline lookup yields CDR1 SGDLS and CDR2 YYNGEE. The germline V and J ends were trimmed by 0 bases and 4 bases, with 10 bases remaining between them. CDR3 nucleotide sequence: TGTGCCAGCAGCGTAGGGGGGGGGCGCACTGAAGCTTTCTTT. This codes for CASSVGGGRTEAFF.

In this sample, this clonotype turned up many times. This chain uses TRBV7-9 with TRBJ1-3, with no clear D. The germline V gene encodes CDR1 SEHNR and CDR2 FQNEAQ (reference sequence). This CDR3 has 14 amino acids. Trimming left V 3 bases short and J 0 bases short, with 6 bases between. CDR3 residues: CASSFAGSGNTIYF. The CDR3 DNA reads as TGTGCCAGCAGCTTCGCGGGCTCTGGAAACACCATATATTTT.

There are a few counts of this clonotype. V is TRBV7-9 and J is TRBJ2-6; no reliable D call. V was trimmed by 5 bases and J by 0 bases, leaving 14 bases between them. The germline V gene encodes CDR1 SEHNR and CDR2 FQNEAQ (reference sequence). CDR3 length equals 17 residues. The CDR3: CASSVRAASSGANVLTF. The DNA for the CDR3 is TGTGCCAGCAGCGTTCGGGCAGCGAGCTCTGGGGCCAACGTCCTGACTTTC.

This clonotype was seen a handful of times. The V call is TRBV19, the J call TRBJ2-3, with TRBD1 matching 9 bases. Germline assignment: CDR1 LNHDA and CDR2 SQIVND (reference sequence). V was clipped by 4 bases and J by 5 bases; unmatched bases: 10. CDR3 length equals 16 residues. The chain's CDR3 is CASSKDTGGRGDTQYF. CDR3 coding DNA: TGTGCCAGTAGTAAGGATACAGGGGGCCGTGGAGATACGCAGTATTTT.

There are many counts of this clonotype. This chain joins TRBV15 and TRBJ1-6, with D unclear. Germline V gene data show CDR1 as LNHNV and CDR2 as YYDKDF (reference sequence). V was clipped by 0 bases and J by 5 bases, with 2 bases between them. The CDR3 consists of 13 residues. The CDR3 DNA sequence: TGTGCCACCAGCAGAGAAGATAATTCACCCCTCCACTTT. Amino acid sequence: CATSREDNSPLHF.

This clonotype was seen repeatedly, ten times or more. The chain joins TRBV29-1 to TRBJ2-7; D is perhaps TRBD1 (6 bases). The V gene lost 4 bases and the J gene lost 3 bases, with 16 bases spanning the gap. The CDR3 runs to 14 residues. CDR1 is SQVTM and CDR2 is ANQGSEA in the germline V gene. DNA for the CDR3: TGCAGCGTTGTCCTAGGGCAGGGGTTCTACGAGCAGTACTTC. It specifies CSVVLGQGFYEQYF.

This clonotype was counted between two and nine times. This sequence joins TRBV20-1 and TRBJ2-5; tentatively, D is TRBD1 (6 bases). Trimming shortened V by 5 bases and J by 1 base, and 17 bases separated the two germline ends. The V gene's germline CDR1 is DFQATT and CDR2 SNEGSKA (reference sequence). This CDR3 has 15 residues. DNA of the CDR3: TGCAGTGCTCCACCGCGCGACAGGCTCCAAGAGACCCAGTACTTC. Its protein product is CSAPPRDRLQETQYF.

The chain employs TRBV5-1 and TRBJ2-2, with unresolved D. This CDR3 region has 15 residues. Trimming stripped 0 bases from V and 1 base from J, with 7 bases between. The V gene's germline CDR1 is SGHRS and CDR2 YFSETQ. The CDR3 nucleotides are TGCGCCAGCAGCTTGGGTTGGGAGAACACCGGGGAGCTGTTTTTT. Amino acid sequence: CASSLGWENTGELFF.

This clonotype was recorded a few times. One end of the junction varies from germline; a read error may be responsible. V and J are TRBV30 and TRBJ2-5; TRBD2 aligns across 11 bases. The CDR3 covers 15 residues. CDR1 is GTSNPN and CDR2 is SVGIG in the germline V gene (reference sequence). The CDR3 here is CAWTPLLAGGETQYF. As DNA, the CDR3 is TGTGCCTGGACCCCGTTGCTAGCGGGAGGAGAGACTCAGTACTTC. Based on the CDR3 plus reference TRBV30 and TRBJ2-5, the full variable domain is SQTIHQWPATLVQPVGSPLSLECTVEGTSNPNLYWYRQAAGRGLQLLFYSVGIGQISSEVPQNLSASRPQDRQFILSSKKLLLSDSGFYLCAWTPLLAGGETQYFGPGTRLLVL.

This clonotype has only a few counts. This chain joins TRBV27 and TRBJ2-1; D call uncertain. CDR3 size: 12 residues. Deletions cut 6 bases from V and 7 bases from J, with 10 bases between. Germline lookup yields CDR1 MNHEY and CDR2 SMNVEV (reference sequence). DNA for the CDR3: TGTGCCAGCAGGGGGATAGATAATGAGCAGTTCTTC. This sequence encodes CASRGIDNEQFF.

This clonotype was detected only once. This may stem from a read error, because a much larger clone lies one nucleotide away. The J gene is TRBJ1-2, the V gene TRBV20-1, with D uncertain. Germline V gives CDR1 DFQATT, CDR2 SNEGSKA (reference sequence). V lost 0 bases, J lost 5 bases, and 13 bases lay in between. The length of the CDR3 is 14 residues. The CDR3 protein is CSARDQAHPYGYTF. As DNA, the CDR3 is TGCAGTGCTAGAGATCAAGCCCACCCATATGGCTACACCTTC.

This clonotype was recorded at least ten times. The V and J genes are TRBV4-3 and TRBJ1-5; the D gene is possibly TRBD1 (6 bases). This CDR3 is 15 amino acids long. Germline assignment: CDR1 LGHNA and CDR2 YSLEER. V was shortened by 0 bases and J by 6 bases, with 12 bases between the two germline ends. The CDR3 DNA follows: TGCGCCAGCAGCCAAGATAAGGGGGAGATTCAGCCCCAGCATTTT. This sequence encodes CASSQDKGEIQPQHF.

Remarks on this clonotype: A much larger clone differs by one base, so this may be a read error. The chain uses TRBV2 and TRBJ2-7; D gene ambiguous. The V gene's germline CDR1 is SNHLY and CDR2 FYNNEI. CDR3 length: 15 residues. V was cut by 7 bases and J by 3 bases, with 19 bases left in between. CDR3 DNA: TGTGCCAGCACCGAAGCCCAGTCCCCGAACTACGAGCAGTACTTC. It encodes CASTEAQSPNYEQYF.

Concerning this clonotype: A much larger clone lies one base from this, so it may be a read error. The chain recombines TRBV6-5 with TRBJ2-5; D might be TRBD2 (5 bases). Trimming left V 2 bases short and J 9 bases short, with 19 bases between. Germline lookup yields CDR1 MNHEY and CDR2 SVGAGI. The CDR3 is 15 amino acids. CDR3 DNA: TGTGCCAGCAGTTACGTTCGGGGATCATCTGAGGCCCAGTACTTC. It codes for CASSYVRGSSEAQYF.

The V and J genes are TRBV13 and TRBJ1-3, with 7 bases fitting TRBD1. The trim removed 5 bases at V and 2 bases at J, leaving 9 bases unmatched. Germline CDR1 and CDR2: PRHDT and FYEKMQ (reference sequence). The CDR3 extends over 16 amino acids. DNA for the CDR3: TGTGCCAGCAGCGAGCCGGGGCAGGGGGCTGGAAACACCATATATTTT. Its protein is CASSEPGQGAGNTIYF.

The chain recombines TRBV2 with TRBJ1-2, with D uncertain. V lost 1 base and J 6 bases, leaving 15 bases between the germline ends. The CDR3 sequence is 15 residues long. The germline CDR1 and CDR2 sequences are SNHLY and FYNNEI. CDR3 DNA sequence: TGTGCCAGCAGTGAAGGGGCCCCCTTCTCCAATGGCTACACCTTC. This codes for CASSEGAPFSNGYTF.

In this sample, this clonotype turned up a few times. The chain has TRBV7-6 and TRBJ2-1, with D perhaps TRBD2 (6 bases). V lost 1 base, J lost 5 bases, and 15 bases lay in between. CDR1 is SGHVS, CDR2 FNYEAQ, per germline. The CDR3 extends over 16 amino acids. The CDR3 bases are TGTGCCAGCAGCTTAGACATCCCGGGGGACCACAATGAGCAGTTCTTC. It yields the protein CASSLDIPGDHNEQFF.

The chain has TRBV20-1 and TRBJ2-6; 9 positions agree with TRBD1. CDR1 and CDR2 from the germline V gene are DFQATT and SNEGSKA (reference sequence). This CDR3 contains 16 residues. The trim removed 3 bases at V and 3 bases at J, leaving 6 bases unmatched. In DNA, the CDR3 is TGCAGTGCTAGGATACAGGGGGCCGTTGGGGCCAACGTCCTGACTTTC. It codes for CSARIQGAVGANVLTF.

The chain employs TRBV6-1 and TRBJ1-1; D is perhaps TRBD1 (6 bases). Germline CDR1 is MNHNS and CDR2 is SASEGT. Trimming removed 6 bases at V and 3 bases at J, with 20 bases between. The CDR3 extends over 16 amino acids. The DNA for the CDR3 is TGTGCCAGCAGCTCACTGTTGGGGGCTGAGTACACTGAAGCTTTCTTT. Protein product: CASSSLLGAEYTEAFF.

This clonotype was observed at least ten times. The V and J genes are TRBV6-5 and TRBJ2-7; D ambiguous. The V and J ends lost 2 bases and 5 bases respectively, with 13 bases between them. Per germline, CDR1 MNHEY and CDR2 SVGAGI. This CDR3 comprises 14 residues. The CDR3 here is CASSYPGRIHEQYF. Written as DNA, the CDR3 is TGTGCCAGCAGTTACCCGGGCAGAATCCACGAGCAGTACTTC.

This clonotype has only a few counts. V and J are TRBV7-9 and TRBJ2-1, with 8 bases lining up with TRBD2. Germline V CDR1 and CDR2: SEHNR, FQNEAQ (reference sequence). The CDR3 sequence is 16 residues long. J lost 7 bases, V lost 4 bases, and 12 bases had no gene match. CDR3 coding DNA: TGTGCCAGCAGCTGGGTATACAGGACTAGCTCTAATGAGCAGTTCTTC. The encoded protein is CASSWVYRTSSNEQFF.

Remarks on this clonotype: This may be a read error: a much more frequent sequence differs by one nucleotide. The CDR3, as DNA: TGTGCCAGCCGCGGGCGGGACAGCATGAACACCGGGGAGCTGTTTTTT. It translates to CASRGRDSMNTGELFF. The rearrangement uses TRBV7-9 and TRBJ2-2; a possible D gene is TRBD1 (7 bases). Per germline, CDR1 SEHNR and CDR2 FQNEAQ (reference sequence). The V gene lost 8 bases and the J gene lost 1 base, with 17 bases spanning the gap. This CDR3 comprises 16 residues.

This clonotype has a handful of counts. The rearrangement joins TRBV27 to TRBJ2-1; TRBD1 might be the D (6 bases). This CDR3 is built from 14 residues. Germline CDR1 reads MNHEY; CDR2 reads SMNVEV (reference sequence). With 7 bases removed from V and 6 bases from J, the gap between germline ends came to 16 bases. The DNA for the CDR3 is TGTGCCAGCAAGGTGGGACATATCTTCAATGAGCAGTTCTTC. It yields the protein CASKVGHIFNEQFF.

This clonotype was counted at least ten times. The V and J genes are TRBV5-6 and TRBJ2-7, with a possible D match to TRBD1 (5 bases). V was pared by 0 bases and J by 2 bases, with 9 bases between. Germline V CDR1 and CDR2: SGHDT, YYEEEE. This CDR3 comprises 14 residues. The CDR3 DNA follows: TGTGCCAGCAGCTTGGAGGGGCGGACCTACGAGCAGTACTTC. Encoded protein: CASSLEGRTYEQYF. Together with reference TRBV5-6 and TRBJ2-7, the CDR3 gives the full variable domain: DAGVTQSPTHLIKTRGQQVTLRCSPKSGHDTVSWYQQALGQGPQFIFQYYEEEERQRGNFPDRFSGHQFPNYSSELNVNALLLGDSALYLCASSLEGRTYEQYFGPGTRLTVT.

This clonotype turned up a few times. The V gene is TRBV4-3, the J gene TRBJ2-1, with a weak D call TRBD2 (6 bases). Germline assignment: CDR1 LGHNA and CDR2 YSLEER. CDR3 length: 15 amino acids. V lost 0 bases and J lost 3, with 9 bases in between. CDR3 sequence: CASSQDLANYNEQFF. The CDR3 region has the DNA TGCGCCAGCAGCCAAGATCTAGCGAACTACAATGAGCAGTTCTTC.

Comments on this clonotype: This could be a read error, since a much larger clone is one nucleotide away. The rearrangement joins TRBV7-6 to TRBJ2-7, with 9 bases identical to TRBD1. The junction had 10 bases not matched to a gene; V was cut back by 6 bases and J by 4 bases. The CDR3 consists of 15 residues. Germline V lookup: CDR1 SGHVS, CDR2 FNYEAQ. This CDR3 reads CASRHSGTGSYEQYF. DNA of the CDR3: TGTGCCAGCAGACACAGCGGGACAGGGAGTTACGAGCAGTACTTC. The full variable domain, rest sourced from reference TRBV7-6 and TRBJ2-7, is GAGVSQSPRYKVTKRGQDVALRCDPISGHVSLYWYRQALGQGPEFLTYFNYEAQQDKSGLPNDRFSAERPEGSISTLTIQRTEQRDSAMYRCASRHSGTGSYEQYFGPGTRLTVT.

This clonotype was seen many times. The chain links TRBV20-1 to TRBJ2-3, with no clear D. V was trimmed by 8 bases and J by 2 bases, leaving 20 bases between them. In germline, CDR1 is DFQATT, CDR2 SNEGSKA (reference sequence). CDR3 length: 15 residues. CDR3 sequence reads: CSLGIFGDYTDTQYF. The CDR3 DNA is TGCAGTTTGGGTATATTCGGCGATTACACAGATACGCAGTATTTT.

The chain links TRBV7-9 to TRBJ1-1; D gene unclear. V was cut by 2 bases and J by 10 bases, with 14 bases left in between. Germline CDR1 SEHNR, CDR2 FQNEAQ (reference sequence). This CDR3 has 13 residues. The CDR3 region is CASSLSQREVAFF. Written as DNA, the CDR3 is TGTGCCAGCAGCTTAAGCCAACGGGAGGTAGCTTTCTTT.

This clonotype was observed a few times. The chain has TRBV27 and TRBJ1-1; D is unclear. The CDR3 length is 14 residues. Germline assignment: CDR1 MNHEY and CDR2 SMNVEV (reference sequence). V shed 5 bases and J shed 4 bases, with 14 bases lying between them. The CDR3 nucleotides are TGTGCCAGCAGTCTATTATCAGGAAGCACTGAAGCTTTCTTT. Its translation is CASSLLSGSTEAFF.